Each of the 17 T cell receptor beta chains below was sequenced from the same sample in a study of shared clonotypes between healthy human individuals. TCRdb's table, derived via immunoSEQ multiplex PCR, lists solely in-frame clones and lacks some. The top ten hold more than 30% of the sample, which has 550,000 to 800,000 clones, 90% seen once. The sample taken for sequencing was memory CD8+ T cells from PBMCs. Subset described: CD45RO+ cells pooled with CCR7-negative TemRA cells. These TCRs come from a man younger than 35 in good health. Some clones in this sample may be carry-over from other donors' samples.

The genes are TRBV11-2 and TRBJ1-1, with D unresolved. This CDR3 region has 15 residues. In germline, CDR1 is SGHAT, CDR2 FQNNGV. Trimming pared 11 bases from V and 6 bases from J, leaving 25 bases between. The CDR3 reads CAVYPAGNEPAEAFF. For the CDR3, the DNA is TGTGCCGTCTACCCAGCCGGGAATGAGCCCGCTGAAGCTTTCTTT.

J is TRBJ2-7 and V is TRBV10-3, with 9 bases that match TRBD2. Looked up from germline, CDR1 is ENHRY and CDR2 is SYGVKD. The J segment lost 1 base and the V segment lost 2 bases, leaving 9 bases of the junction unmatched. The CDR3 extends over 17 amino acids. The CDR3 region is CAISEPSGTSSSYEQYF. The CDR3 nucleotides read TGTGCCATCAGTGAGCCCTCCGGGACTAGCAGTTCCTACGAGCAGTACTTC.

The V and J genes are TRBV7-9 and TRBJ2-1, with 11 bases that match TRBD2. This CDR3 has 15 residues. The V gene end was trimmed by 6 bases and the J gene end by 3 bases; junction bases not matched to a gene: 4. Germline CDR1 and CDR2: SEHNR and FQNEAQ (reference sequence). CDR3 sequence: CASRRSGRDYNEQFF. Here the CDR3 DNA reads TGTGCCAGCAGGCGTAGCGGGAGGGACTACAATGAGCAGTTCTTC.

This chain joins TRBV28 and TRBJ2-3, with TRBD2 matching 9 bases. CDR1 is MDHEN and CDR2 is SYDVKM in the germline V gene. The V gene end was trimmed by 4 bases and the J gene end by 1 base; junction bases not matched to a gene: 6. The CDR3 runs 16 residues. CDR3 nucleotide sequence: TGTGCCAGCAGTTGGGTAGCGGGAGATCGCACAGATACGCAGTATTTT. Amino acid sequence: CASSWVAGDRTDTQYF.

This clone was observed a single time. This chain joins TRBV18 and TRBJ2-2; 8 bases match TRBD1. The ends lost 4 bases at V and 4 bases at J; junction bases unmatched: 11. CDR1 KGHSH and CDR2 LQKENI come from the germline V gene. The CDR3 is 17 amino acids. CDR3 amino acids: CASSLTRQGMGTGELFF. CDR3 nucleotides: TGTGCCAGCTCACTGACACGACAGGGGATGGGCACCGGGGAGCTGTTTTTT.

The V and J genes are TRBV7-2 and TRBJ1-1; tentatively, D is TRBD1 (5 bases). CDR3 length: 15 amino acids. The germline V and J ends were trimmed by 1 base and 2 bases, with 11 bases remaining between them. The germline gives CDR1 SGHTA, CDR2 FQGNSA. The CDR3 bases are TGTGCCAGCAGCTTAGAGAGGACACCAAACACTGAAGCTTTCTTT. Translation gives CASSLERTPNTEAFF.

CDR3 DNA: TGTGCCACCGAAGATCAGGGATTTCAAAATTCACCCCTCCACTTT. This sequence encodes CATEDQGFQNSPLHF. This chain connects TRBV10-3 to TRBJ1-6, with D possibly being TRBD1 (5 bases). The CDR3 covers 15 residues. Trimming removed 10 bases at V and 7 bases at J, with 20 bases between. CDR1 ENHRY and CDR2 SYGVKD come from the germline V gene.

This clone was seen only once. The chain uses TRBV5-5 and TRBJ2-7; tentatively, D is TRBD1 (5 bases). Germline CDR1 and CDR2: SGHKS and YYEKEE (reference sequence). The CDR3 extends over 15 amino acids. V dropped 4 bases and J dropped 2 bases, with 16 bases sitting between them. The CDR3 region is CASSPYRQLPYEQYF. For the CDR3, the DNA is TGTGCCAGCAGCCCCTATCGACAGCTCCCCTACGAGCAGTACTTC.

The V call is TRBV28, the J call TRBJ1-2; D is unresolved. In germline, CDR1 is MDHEN, CDR2 SYDVKM. The CDR3 is 13 amino acids. The V end was cut by 5 bases, the J end by 2 bases, with 9 bases between. This CDR3 is CASSQDGNYGYTF. CDR3 sequence (DNA): TGTGCCAGCAGTCAGGACGGGAACTATGGCTACACCTTC.

Concerning this clone: Other DNA sequences in this sample translate to the same CDR3. V is TRBV11-2 and J is TRBJ2-7, with a weak D call TRBD2 (6 bases). The CDR3 totals 14 residues. Germline V gene sequence: CDR1 SGHAT, CDR2 FQNNGV. The V and J ends lost 1 base and 4 bases respectively, with 11 bases between them. The CDR3 sequence: CASSLAGVGYEQYF. CDR3 sequence (DNA): TGTGCCAGCAGCTTAGCGGGAGTGGGGTACGAGCAGTACTTC. Full variable domain (rest looked up from reference TRBV11-2 and TRBJ2-7): EAGVAQSPRYKIIEKRQSVAFWCNPISGHATLYWYQQILGQGPKLLIQFQNNGVVDDSQLPKDRFSAERLKGVDSTLKIQPAKLEDSAVYLCASSLAGVGYEQYFGPGTRLTVT.

The rearrangement links TRBV27 to TRBJ2-1; TRBD1 matches at 9 bases. Germline assignment: CDR1 MNHEY and CDR2 SMNVEV (reference sequence). The V and J ends lost 5 bases and 6 bases, in that order; junction bases with no gene match: 5. This CDR3 has 14 residues. CDR3: CASSTGGLGNEQFF. DNA for the CDR3: TGTGCCAGCAGTACAGGGGGCTTAGGCAATGAGCAGTTCTTC.

The V and J genes are TRBV19 and TRBJ1-2; tentatively, D is TRBD1 (5 bases). The V end lost 5 bases, the J end lost 0 bases, and 10 bases lay between the germline ends. The CDR3 contains 14 residues. The germline V gene encodes CDR1 LNHDA and CDR2 SQIVND (reference sequence). The CDR3 is CASSPGGTNYGYTF. The CDR3 DNA is TGTGCCAGTAGTCCCGGGGGAACTAACTATGGCTACACCTTC.

The rearrangement joins TRBV30 to TRBJ2-7; the match to TRBD1 covers 8 bases. The CDR3 extends over 11 amino acids. CDR1 is GTSNPN, CDR2 SVGIG, per germline (reference sequence). Trimming removed 4 bases from V and 9 bases from J; junction bases left unmatched: 5. The CDR3 protein is CAWTRQGRQYF. CDR3 sequence (DNA): TGTGCCTGGACCCGACAGGGGAGGCAGTACTTC.

V and J are TRBV28 and TRBJ2-1; 12 positions match TRBD2. Germline loops: CDR1 MDHEN, CDR2 SYDVKM. The CDR3 has 15 amino acids. V was pared by 6 bases and J by 7 bases, with 7 bases of the junction left unmatched. CDR3 loop: CASSPTSGSLNEQFF. In nucleotides, the CDR3 is TGTGCCAGCAGCCCGACTAGCGGGAGCCTGAATGAGCAGTTCTTC.

The chain uses TRBV5-6 and TRBJ2-3; TRBD2 is a possible D gene (6 bases). Germline V gene lookup returns CDR1 SGHDT and CDR2 YYEEEE. The CDR3 length is 15 residues. Trimming cost V 0 bases and J 9 bases, with 17 bases left between them. The CDR3 loop is CASSLAWGDGVTQYF. DNA for the CDR3: TGTGCCAGCAGCTTGGCTTGGGGGGATGGAGTAACGCAGTATTTT.

This clone was picked up many times. Distinct nucleotide sequences in the sample also encode this CDR3. This chain uses TRBV5-4 with TRBJ2-1, with D uncertain. This CDR3 contains 13 residues. The germline V and J ends were trimmed by 1 base and 2 bases, with 4 bases remaining between them. Looked up from germline, CDR1 is SGHNT and CDR2 is YYREEE (reference sequence). The CDR3 sequence is CASSLRAYNEQFF. Written as DNA, the CDR3 is TGTGCCAGCAGCTTGAGAGCCTACAATGAGCAGTTCTTC.

V is TRBV9 and J is TRBJ2-1; the D gene is possibly TRBD2 (6 bases). Looked up from germline, CDR1 is SGDLS and CDR2 is YYNGEE. The CDR3 runs to 16 residues. Trimming stripped 0 bases from V and 5 bases from J, with 15 bases between. The CDR3: CASSVARWTTNNEQFF. CDR3 sequence (DNA): TGTGCCAGCAGCGTAGCGCGTTGGACTACTAACAATGAGCAGTTCTTC.